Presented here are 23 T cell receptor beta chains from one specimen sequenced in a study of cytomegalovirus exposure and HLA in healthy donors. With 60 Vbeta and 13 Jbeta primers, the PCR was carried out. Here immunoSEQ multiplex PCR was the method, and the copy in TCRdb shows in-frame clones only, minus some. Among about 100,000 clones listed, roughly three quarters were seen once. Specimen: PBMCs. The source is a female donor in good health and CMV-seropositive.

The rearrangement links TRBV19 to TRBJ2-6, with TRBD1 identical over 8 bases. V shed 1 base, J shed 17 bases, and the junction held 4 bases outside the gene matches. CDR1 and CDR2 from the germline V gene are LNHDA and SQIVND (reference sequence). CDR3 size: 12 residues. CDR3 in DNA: TGTGCCAGTAGTATAGTAGGGACAGGTGTGACTTTC. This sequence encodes CASSIVGTGVTF.

DNA for the CDR3: TGCGCCAGCAGCCAACTGGGACAGGGAGCTAACTATGGCTACACCTTC. Translating gives CASSQLGQGANYGYTF. The J gene is TRBJ1-2, the V gene TRBV4-1; 9 bases map to TRBD1. Germline CDR1 MGHRA, CDR2 YSYEKL. With V trimmed by 2 bases and J by 0 bases, 4 bases remained unmatched. The CDR3 length is 16 residues.

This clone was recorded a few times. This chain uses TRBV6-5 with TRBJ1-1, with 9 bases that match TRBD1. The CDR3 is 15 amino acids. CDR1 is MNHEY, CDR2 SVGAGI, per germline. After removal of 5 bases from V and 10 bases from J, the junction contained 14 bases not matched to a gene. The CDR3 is CASSPSGQGWVGAFF. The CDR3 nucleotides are TGTGCCAGCAGTCCCTCGGGACAGGGTTGGGTCGGAGCTTTCTTT.

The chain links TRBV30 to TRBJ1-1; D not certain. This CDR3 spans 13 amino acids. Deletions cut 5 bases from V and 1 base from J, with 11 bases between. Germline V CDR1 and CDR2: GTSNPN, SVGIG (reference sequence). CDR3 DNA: TGTGCCTGGGGGCAAACGGCGAACACTGAAGCTTTCTTT. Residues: CAWGQTANTEAFF.

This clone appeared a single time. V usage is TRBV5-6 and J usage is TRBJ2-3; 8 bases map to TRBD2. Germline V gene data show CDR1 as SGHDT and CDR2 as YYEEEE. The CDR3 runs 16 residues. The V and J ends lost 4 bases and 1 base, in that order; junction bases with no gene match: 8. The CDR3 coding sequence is TGTGCCAGCAGCCTACGGGGGGGGGTACGCACAGATACGCAGTATTTT. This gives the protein CASSLRGGVRTDTQYF.

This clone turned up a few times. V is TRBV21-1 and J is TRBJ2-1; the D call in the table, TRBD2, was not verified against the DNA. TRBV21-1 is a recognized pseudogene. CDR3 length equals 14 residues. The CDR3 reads CASSKAGGCNEQFF. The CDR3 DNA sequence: TGTGCCAGCAGCAAAGCAGGAGGATGCAATGAGCAGTTCTTC.

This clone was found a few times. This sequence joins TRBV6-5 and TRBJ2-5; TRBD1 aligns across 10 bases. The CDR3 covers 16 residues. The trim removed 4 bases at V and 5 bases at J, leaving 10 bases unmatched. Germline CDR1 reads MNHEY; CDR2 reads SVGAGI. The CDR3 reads CASSSPGTGARETQYF. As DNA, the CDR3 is TGTGCCAGCAGTTCCCCCGGGACAGGGGCTCGGGAGACCCAGTACTTC.

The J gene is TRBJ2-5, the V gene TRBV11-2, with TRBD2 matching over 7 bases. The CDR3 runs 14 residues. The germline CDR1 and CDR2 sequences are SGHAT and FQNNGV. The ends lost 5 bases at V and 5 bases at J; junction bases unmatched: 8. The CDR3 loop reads CASSPVGGGETQYF. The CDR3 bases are TGTGCCAGCAGCCCGGTTGGGGGAGGGGAGACCCAGTACTTC.

Here the CDR3 reads CASSQEPTGGPGKNIQYF. CDR3 coding DNA: TGCGCCAGCAGCCAAGAACCCACGGGGGGGCCTGGCAAAAACATTCAGTACTTC. V is TRBV4-1 and J is TRBJ2-4, with TRBD2 matching over 8 bases. Trimming cost V 0 bases and J 3 bases; bases outside gene matches: 10. The germline V gene has CDR1 MGHRA and CDR2 YSYEKL. The CDR3 extends over 18 amino acids.

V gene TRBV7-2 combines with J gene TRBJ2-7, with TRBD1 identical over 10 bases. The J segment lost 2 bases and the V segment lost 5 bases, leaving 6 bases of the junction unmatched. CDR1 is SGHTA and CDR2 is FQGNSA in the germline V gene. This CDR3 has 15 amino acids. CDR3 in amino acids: CASSPRTGGTYEQYF. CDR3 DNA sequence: TGTGCCAGCAGCCCCCGGACAGGGGGGACCTACGAGCAGTACTTC.

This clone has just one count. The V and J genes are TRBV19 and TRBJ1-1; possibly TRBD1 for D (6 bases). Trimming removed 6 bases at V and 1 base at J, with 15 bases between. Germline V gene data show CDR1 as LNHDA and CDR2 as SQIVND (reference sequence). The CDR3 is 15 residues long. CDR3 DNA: TGTGCCAGTAGAGGGAGACAGGCCTCGAACACTGAAGCTTTCTTT. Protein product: CASRGRQASNTEAFF. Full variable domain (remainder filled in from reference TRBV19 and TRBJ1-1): DGGITQSPKYLFRKEGQNVTLSCEQNLNHDAMYWYRQDPGQGLRLIYYSQIVNDFQKGDIAEGYSVSREKKESFPLTVTSAQKNPTAFYLCASRGRQASNTEAFFGQGTRLTVV.

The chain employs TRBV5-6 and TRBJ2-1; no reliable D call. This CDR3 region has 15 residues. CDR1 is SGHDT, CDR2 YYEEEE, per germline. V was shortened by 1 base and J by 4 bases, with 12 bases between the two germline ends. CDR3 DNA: TGTGCCAGCAGCTTGAGAGGTTCCCTATACAATGAGCAGTTCTTC. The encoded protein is CASSLRGSLYNEQFF.

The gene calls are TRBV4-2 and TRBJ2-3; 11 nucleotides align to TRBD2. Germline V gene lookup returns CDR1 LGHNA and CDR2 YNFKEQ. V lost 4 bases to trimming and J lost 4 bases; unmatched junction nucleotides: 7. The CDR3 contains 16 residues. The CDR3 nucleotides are TGTGCCAGCAGCCCCGTAACTAGCGGGAGCGCAGATACGCAGTATTTT. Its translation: CASSPVTSGSADTQYF.

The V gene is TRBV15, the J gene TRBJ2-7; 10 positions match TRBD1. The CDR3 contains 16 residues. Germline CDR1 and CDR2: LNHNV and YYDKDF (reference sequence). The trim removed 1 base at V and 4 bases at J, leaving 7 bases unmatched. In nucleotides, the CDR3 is TGTGCCACCAGCAGAGTCTTGACAGGGGGCTTGTACGAGCAGTACTTC. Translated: CATSRVLTGGLYEQYF.

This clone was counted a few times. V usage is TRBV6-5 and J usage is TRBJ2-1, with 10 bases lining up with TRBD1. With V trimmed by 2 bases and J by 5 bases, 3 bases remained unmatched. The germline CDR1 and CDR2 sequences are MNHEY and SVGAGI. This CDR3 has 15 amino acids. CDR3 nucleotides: TGTGCCAGCAGTTACGTGGGACAGGGGAACAATGAGCAGTTCTTC. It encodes CASSYVGQGNNEQFF.

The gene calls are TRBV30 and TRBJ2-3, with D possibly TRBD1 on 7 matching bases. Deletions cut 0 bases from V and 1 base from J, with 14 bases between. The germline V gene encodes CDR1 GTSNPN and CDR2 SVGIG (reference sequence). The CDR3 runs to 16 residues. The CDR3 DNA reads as TGTGCCTGGAGTGTATATGGCGGGACAGGCACAGATACGCAGTATTTT. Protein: CAWSVYGGTGTDTQYF.

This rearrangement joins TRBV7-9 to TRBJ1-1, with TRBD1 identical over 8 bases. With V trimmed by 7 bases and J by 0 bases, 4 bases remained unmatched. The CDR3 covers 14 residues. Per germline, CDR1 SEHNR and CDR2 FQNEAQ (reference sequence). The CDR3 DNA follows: TGTGCCAGCACCGGGACAGGCCTGAACACTGAAGCTTTCTTT. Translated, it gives CASTGTGLNTEAFF.

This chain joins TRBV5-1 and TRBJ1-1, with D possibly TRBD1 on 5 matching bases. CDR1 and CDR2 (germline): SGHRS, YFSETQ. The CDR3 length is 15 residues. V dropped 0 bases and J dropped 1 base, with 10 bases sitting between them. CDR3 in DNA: TGCGCCAGCAGCTTGGCGGCGGGGGGGAACACTGAAGCTTTCTTT. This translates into CASSLAAGGNTEAFF.

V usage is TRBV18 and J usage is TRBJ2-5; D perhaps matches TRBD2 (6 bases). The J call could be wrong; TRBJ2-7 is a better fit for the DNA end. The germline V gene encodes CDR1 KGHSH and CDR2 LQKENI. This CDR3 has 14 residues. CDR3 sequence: CASSPPGRTYEQYF. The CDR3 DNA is TGTGCCAGCTCACCACCCGGGAGAACCTACGAGCAGTACTTC.

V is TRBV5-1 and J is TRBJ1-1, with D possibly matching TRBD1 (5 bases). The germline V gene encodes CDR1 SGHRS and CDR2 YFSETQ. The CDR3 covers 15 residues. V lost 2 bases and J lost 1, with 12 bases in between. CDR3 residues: CASSFKGHPNTEAFF. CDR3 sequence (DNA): TGCGCCAGCAGCTTTAAAGGACACCCGAACACTGAAGCTTTCTTT.

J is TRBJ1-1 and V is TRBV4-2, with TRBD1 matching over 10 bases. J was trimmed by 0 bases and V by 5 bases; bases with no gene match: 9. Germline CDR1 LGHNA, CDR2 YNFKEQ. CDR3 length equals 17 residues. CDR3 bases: TGTGCCAGCAGCGTCGGACAGGGGGGGGAAATGAACACTGAAGCTTTCTTT. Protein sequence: CASSVGQGGEMNTEAFF.

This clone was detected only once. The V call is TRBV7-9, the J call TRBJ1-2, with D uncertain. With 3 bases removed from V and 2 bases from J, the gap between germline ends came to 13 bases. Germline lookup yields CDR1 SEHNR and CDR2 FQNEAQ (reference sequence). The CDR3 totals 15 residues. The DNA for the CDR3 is TGTGCCAGCAGCTTTGTAACAGACAAGAACTATGGCTACACCTTC. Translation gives CASSFVTDKNYGYTF.

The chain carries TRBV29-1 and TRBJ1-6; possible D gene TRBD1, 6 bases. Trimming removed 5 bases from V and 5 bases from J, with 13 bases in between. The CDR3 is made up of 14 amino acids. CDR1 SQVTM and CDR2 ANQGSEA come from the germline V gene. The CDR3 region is CSVLEGHNNSPLHF. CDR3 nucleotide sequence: TGCAGCGTTTTAGAGGGACACAATAATTCACCCCTCCACTTT.